This record looks at one TCR beta chain sequence and its context. Clones were read by immunoSEQ multiplex PCR, and TCRdb kept only the in-frame ones, dropping some. The sample lists tens of thousands of clones, 98% occurring once. The source of the sample is a study of technical replicates of blood from a handful of donors. V was pared by 0 bases and J by 5 bases, with 9 bases of the junction left unmatched. The CDR3 is 16 amino acids. This TCR came from a human donor in good health. The rearrangement joins TRBV5-7 to TRBJ1-2; 8 bases match TRBD1. TRBV5-7 is filed as an ORF, its function uncertain. Sequencing was carried out using T cells isolated from PBMCs. CDR3 protein: CASSLALRQGTYGYTF. Written as DNA, the CDR3 is TGTGCCAGCAGCTTGGCCCTGAGACAGGGGACATATGGCTACACCTTC.